This paragraph covers one TCR beta chain sequence. What it binds is not known. The sample belongs to a study of yellow fever vaccine responses in identical twins. Regarding the study as a whole: As reported, the vaccine T cell response of twins seemed partly convergent and partly personalized.

TCRdb re-derived calls from the RT-PCR reads in MiXCR, one entry per CDR3 protein. The profile shows tens of thousands of distinct CDR3 sequences, under 85% of them singletons. Sequencing was performed on T cells from blood (PBMCs), unsorted or a sorted subset (not recorded which), taken before or after yellow fever vaccination (not recorded which). The receptor was derived from a woman aged 18-35 years who received the yellow fever vaccine.

DNA of the CDR3: TGTGCCAGCAGCCCGGGACTAGCGGGGGGTATCTCTTACAATGAGCAGTTCTTC. It is translated as CASSPGLAGGISYNEQFF. V usage is TRBV11-3 and J usage is TRBJ2-1, with 15 bases matching TRBD2. Germline V gene data show CDR1 as SGHNT and CDR2 as YENEEA. The CDR3 has 18 amino acids. The J segment lost 4 bases and the V segment lost 5 bases, leaving 9 bases of the junction unmatched.